This TCR beta chain was identified during a study of T cell changes during pregnancy in multiple sclerosis. TCRdb keeps only in-frame clones here, not all; method: immunoSEQ multiplex PCR. The top ten hold approximately 2% of the sample, which has 65,000 to 95,000 clones, about nine tenths seen once. The sequenced sample was peripheral blood, obtained before pregnancy. This receptor was identified in a female donor with multiple sclerosis, enrolled in a pregnancy study.

The CDR3: CASSSQGYYGYTF. In nucleotides, the CDR3 is TGTGCCAGCAGCTCCCAGGGGTACTATGGCTACACCTTC. The V call is TRBV11-2, the J call TRBJ1-2; possible D gene TRBD1, 6 bases. There are 13 residues in the CDR3. CDR1 is SGHAT and CDR2 is FQNNGV in the germline V gene. V shed 4 bases and J shed 3 bases, with 9 bases lying between them.